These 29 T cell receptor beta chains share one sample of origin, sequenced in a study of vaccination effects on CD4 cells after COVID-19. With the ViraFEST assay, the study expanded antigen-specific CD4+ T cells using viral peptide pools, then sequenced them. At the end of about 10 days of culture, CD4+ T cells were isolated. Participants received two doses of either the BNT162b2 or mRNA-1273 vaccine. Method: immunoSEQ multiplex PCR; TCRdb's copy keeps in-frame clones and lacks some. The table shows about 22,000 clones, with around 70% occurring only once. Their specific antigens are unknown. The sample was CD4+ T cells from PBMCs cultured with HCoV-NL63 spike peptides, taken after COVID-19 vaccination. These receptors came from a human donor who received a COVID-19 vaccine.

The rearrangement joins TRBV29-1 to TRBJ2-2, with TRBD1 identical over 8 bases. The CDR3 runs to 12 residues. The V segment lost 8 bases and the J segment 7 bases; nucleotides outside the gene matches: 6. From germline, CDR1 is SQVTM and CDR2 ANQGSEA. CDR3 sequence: CSLRQGNGELFF. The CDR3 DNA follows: TGCAGCCTGAGACAGGGGAACGGGGAGCTGTTTTTT.

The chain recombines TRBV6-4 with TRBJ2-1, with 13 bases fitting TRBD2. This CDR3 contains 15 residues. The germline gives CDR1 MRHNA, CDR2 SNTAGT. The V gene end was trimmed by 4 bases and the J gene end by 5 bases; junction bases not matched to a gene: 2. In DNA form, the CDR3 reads TGTGCCAGCAGTGTAGGGACTAGCGGGGACAATGAGCAGTTCTTC. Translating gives CASSVGTSGDNEQFF.

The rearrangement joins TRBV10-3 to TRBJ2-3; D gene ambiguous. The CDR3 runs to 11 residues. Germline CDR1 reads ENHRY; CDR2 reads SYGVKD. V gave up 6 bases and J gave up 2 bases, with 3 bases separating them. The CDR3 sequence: CAIRVTDTQYF. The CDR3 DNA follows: TGTGCCATCAGAGTCACAGATACGCAGTATTTT.

CDR3: CASSNTGPVEKLFF. CDR3 DNA sequence: TGCGCCAGCAGTAACACAGGGCCCGTCGAAAAACTGTTTTTT. The chain recombines TRBV10-2 with TRBJ1-4; possibly TRBD1 for D (6 bases). The CDR3 is 14 residues long. V was shortened by 5 bases and J by 8 bases, with 15 bases between the two germline ends. CDR1 is WSHSY and CDR2 is SAAADI in the germline V gene.

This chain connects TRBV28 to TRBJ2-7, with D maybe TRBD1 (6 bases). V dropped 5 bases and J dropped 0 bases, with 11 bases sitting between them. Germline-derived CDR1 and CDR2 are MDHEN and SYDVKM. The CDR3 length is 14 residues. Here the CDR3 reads CASSLDRSSYEQYF. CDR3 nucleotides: TGTGCCAGCAGTCTCGACAGGAGCTCCTACGAGCAGTACTTC.

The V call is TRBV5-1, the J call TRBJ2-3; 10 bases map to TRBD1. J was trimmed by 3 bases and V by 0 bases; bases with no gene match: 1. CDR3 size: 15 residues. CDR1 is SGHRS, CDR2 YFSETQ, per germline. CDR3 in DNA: TGCGCCAGCAGCTTGGAGGGACAGGGGACAGATACGCAGTATTTT. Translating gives CASSLEGQGTDTQYF.

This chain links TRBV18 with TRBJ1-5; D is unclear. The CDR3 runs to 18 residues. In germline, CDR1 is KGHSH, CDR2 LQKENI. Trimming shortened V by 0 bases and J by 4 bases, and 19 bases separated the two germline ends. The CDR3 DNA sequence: TGTGCCAGCTCACCACCTGGGGTCAGAGGTGGGGAAAATCAGCCCCAGCATTTT. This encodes CASSPPGVRGGENQPQHF. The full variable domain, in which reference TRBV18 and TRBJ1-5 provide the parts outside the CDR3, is NAGVMQNPRHLVRRRGQEARLRCSPMKGHSHVYWYRQLPEEGLKFMVYLQKENIIDESGMPKERFSAEFPKEGPSILRIQQVVRGDSAAYFCASSPPGVRGGENQPQHFGDGTRLSIL.

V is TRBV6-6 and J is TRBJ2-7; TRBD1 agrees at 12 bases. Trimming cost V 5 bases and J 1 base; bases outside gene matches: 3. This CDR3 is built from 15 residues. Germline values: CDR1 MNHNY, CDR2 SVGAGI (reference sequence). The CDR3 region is CASSQGQGASYEQYF. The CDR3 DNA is TGTGCCAGCAGTCAGGGACAGGGGGCTTCCTACGAGCAGTACTTC.

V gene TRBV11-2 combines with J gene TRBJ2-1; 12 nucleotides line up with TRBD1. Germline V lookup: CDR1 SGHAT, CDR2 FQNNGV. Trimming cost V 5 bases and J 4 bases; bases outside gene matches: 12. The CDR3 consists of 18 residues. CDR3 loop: CASSPRGTGGLWYNEQFF. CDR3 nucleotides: TGTGCCAGCAGCCCGAGAGGGACAGGGGGCTTATGGTACAATGAGCAGTTCTTC.

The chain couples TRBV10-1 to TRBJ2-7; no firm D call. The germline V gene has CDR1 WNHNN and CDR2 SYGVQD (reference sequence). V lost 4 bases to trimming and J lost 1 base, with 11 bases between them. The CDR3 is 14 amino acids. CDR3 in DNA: TGCGCCAGCAGTGCGACTCTTGGGTCCTACGAGCAGTACTTC. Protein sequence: CASSATLGSYEQYF.

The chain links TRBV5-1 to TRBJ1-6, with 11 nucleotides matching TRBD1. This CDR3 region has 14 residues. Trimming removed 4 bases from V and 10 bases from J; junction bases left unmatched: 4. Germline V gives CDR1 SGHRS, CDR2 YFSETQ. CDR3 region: CASSLDRGPSPLHF. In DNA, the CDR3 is TGCGCCAGCAGCCTGGACAGGGGGCCCTCACCCCTCCACTTT.

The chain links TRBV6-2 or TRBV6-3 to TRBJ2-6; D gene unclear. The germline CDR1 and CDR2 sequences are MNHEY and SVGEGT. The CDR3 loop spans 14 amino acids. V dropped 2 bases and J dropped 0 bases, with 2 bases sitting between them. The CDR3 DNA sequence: TGTGCCAGCAGTTACAGCTCTGGGGCCAACGTCCTGACTTTC. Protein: CASSYSSGANVLTF.

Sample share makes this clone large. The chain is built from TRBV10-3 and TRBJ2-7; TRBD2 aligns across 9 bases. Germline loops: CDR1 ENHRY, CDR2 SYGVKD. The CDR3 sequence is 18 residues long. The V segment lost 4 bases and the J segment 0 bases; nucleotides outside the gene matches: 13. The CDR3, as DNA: TGTGCCATCAGTGCGCGGGTTAGCGGGGGTGCCCTCTCCTACGAGCAGTACTTC. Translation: CAISARVSGGALSYEQYF.

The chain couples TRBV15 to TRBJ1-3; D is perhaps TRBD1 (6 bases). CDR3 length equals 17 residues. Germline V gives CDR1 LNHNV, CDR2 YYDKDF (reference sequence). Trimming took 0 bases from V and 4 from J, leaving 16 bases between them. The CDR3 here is CATSRDRQGFEGNTIYF. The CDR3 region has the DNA TGTGCCACCAGCAGAGATCGGCAGGGGTTCGAAGGAAACACCATATATTTT.

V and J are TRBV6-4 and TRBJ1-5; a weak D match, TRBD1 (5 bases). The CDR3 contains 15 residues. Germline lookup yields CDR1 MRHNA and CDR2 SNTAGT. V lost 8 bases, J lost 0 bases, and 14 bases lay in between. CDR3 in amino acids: CASPRTSYSNQPQHF. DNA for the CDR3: TGTGCCAGCCCCAGGACATCATATAGCAATCAGCCCCAGCATTTT.

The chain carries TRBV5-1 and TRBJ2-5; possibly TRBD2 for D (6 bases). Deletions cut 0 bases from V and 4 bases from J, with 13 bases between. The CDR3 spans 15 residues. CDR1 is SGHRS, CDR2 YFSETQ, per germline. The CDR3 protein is CASSLEGSGGETQYF. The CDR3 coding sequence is TGCGCCAGCAGCTTGGAGGGTAGCGGTGGAGAGACCCAGTACTTC.

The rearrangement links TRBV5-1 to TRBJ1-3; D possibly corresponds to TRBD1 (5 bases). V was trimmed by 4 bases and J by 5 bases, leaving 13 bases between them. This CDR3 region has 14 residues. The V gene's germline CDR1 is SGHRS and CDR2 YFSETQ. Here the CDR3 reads CASSPQAERNTIYF. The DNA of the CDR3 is TGCGCCAGCAGCCCACAGGCCGAAAGAAACACCATATATTTT.

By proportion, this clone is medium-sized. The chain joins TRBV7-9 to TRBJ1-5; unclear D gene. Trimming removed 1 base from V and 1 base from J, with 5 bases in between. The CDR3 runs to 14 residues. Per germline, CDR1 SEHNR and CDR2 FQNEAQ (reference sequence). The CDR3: CASSLERSNQPQHF. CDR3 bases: TGTGCCAGCAGCTTAGAGCGAAGCAATCAGCCCCAGCATTTT.

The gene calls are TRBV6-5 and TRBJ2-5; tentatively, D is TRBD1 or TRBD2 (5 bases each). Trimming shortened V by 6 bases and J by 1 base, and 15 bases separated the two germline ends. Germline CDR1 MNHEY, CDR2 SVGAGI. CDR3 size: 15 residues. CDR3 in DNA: TGTGCCAGCAGCAGGGTAGCGAATCTCCAAGAGACCCAGTACTTC. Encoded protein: CASSRVANLQETQYF.

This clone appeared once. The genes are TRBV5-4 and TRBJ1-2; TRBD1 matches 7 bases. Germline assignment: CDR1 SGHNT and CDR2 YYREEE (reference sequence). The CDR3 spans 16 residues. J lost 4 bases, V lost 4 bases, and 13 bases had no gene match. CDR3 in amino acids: CASSIALRDRVYGYTF. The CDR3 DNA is TGTGCCAGCAGCATAGCTCTCCGAGACAGGGTCTATGGCTACACCTTC.

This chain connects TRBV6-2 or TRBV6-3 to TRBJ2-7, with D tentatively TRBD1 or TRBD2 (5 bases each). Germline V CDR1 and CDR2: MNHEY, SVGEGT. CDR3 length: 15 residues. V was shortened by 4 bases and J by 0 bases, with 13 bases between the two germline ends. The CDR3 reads CASSSGTASSYEQYF. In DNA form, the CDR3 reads TGTGCCAGCAGTTCCGGGACCGCGAGCTCCTACGAGCAGTACTTC.

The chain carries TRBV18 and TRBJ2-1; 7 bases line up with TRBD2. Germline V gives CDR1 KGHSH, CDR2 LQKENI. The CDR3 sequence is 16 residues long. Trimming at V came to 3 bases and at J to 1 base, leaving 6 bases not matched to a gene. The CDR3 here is CASSPAGGGSYNEQFF. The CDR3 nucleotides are TGTGCCAGCTCACCCGCCGGGGGAGGGTCCTACAATGAGCAGTTCTTC.

The DNA for the CDR3 is TGTGCCAGCAGCAAAAATGACAGGGAAGCAGATACGCAGTATTTT. Its translation is CASSKNDREADTQYF. The chain employs TRBV21-1 and TRBJ2-3; TRBD1 is the table's D call, not checked against the DNA. TRBV21-1 is a pseudogene locus. The length of the CDR3 is 15 residues.

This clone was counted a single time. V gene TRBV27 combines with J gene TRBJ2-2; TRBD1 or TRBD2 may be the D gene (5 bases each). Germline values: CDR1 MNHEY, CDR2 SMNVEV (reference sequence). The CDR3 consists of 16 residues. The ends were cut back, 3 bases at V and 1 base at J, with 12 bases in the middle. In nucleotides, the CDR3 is TGTGCCAGCAGTTTCTACGGGACGGGGAACACCGGGGAGCTGTTTTTT. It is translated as CASSFYGTGNTGELFF.

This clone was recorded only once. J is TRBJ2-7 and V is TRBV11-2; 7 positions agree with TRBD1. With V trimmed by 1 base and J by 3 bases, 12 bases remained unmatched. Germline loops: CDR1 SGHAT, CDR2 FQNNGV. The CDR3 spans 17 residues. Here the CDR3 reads CASSLVWAPGQNYEQYF. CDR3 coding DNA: TGTGCCAGCAGCTTAGTGTGGGCCCCGGGACAGAACTACGAGCAGTACTTC.

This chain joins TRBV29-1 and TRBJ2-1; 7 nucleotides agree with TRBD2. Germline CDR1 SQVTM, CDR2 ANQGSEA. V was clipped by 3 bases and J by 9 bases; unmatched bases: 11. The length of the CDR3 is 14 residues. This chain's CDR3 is CSVEVSGGSGEQFF. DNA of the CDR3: TGCAGCGTTGAGGTGTCGGGGGGTTCGGGTGAGCAGTTCTTC.

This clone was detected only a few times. CDR3 sequence reads: CASRRTGEETQYF. For the CDR3, the DNA is TGTGCCAGCAGAAGGACAGGGGAAGAGACCCAGTACTTC. The chain uses TRBV6-5 and TRBJ2-5; 9 bases are shared with TRBD1. V was pared by 6 bases and J by 3 bases, with 2 bases of the junction left unmatched. The CDR3 loop spans 13 amino acids. The germline gives CDR1 MNHEY, CDR2 SVGAGI.

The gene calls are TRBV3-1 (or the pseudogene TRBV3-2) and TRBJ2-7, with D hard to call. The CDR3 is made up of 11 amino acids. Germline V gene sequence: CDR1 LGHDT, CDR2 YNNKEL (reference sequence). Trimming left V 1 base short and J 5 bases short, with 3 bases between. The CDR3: CASSQVNEQYF. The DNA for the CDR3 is TGTGCCAGCAGCCAAGTTAACGAGCAGTACTTC.

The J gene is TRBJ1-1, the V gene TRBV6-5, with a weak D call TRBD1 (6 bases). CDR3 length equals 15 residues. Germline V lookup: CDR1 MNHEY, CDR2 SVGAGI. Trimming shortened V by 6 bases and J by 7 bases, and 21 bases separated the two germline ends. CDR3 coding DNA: TGTGCCAGCAGCGAGTCTGGGGGGCGCGTGGGTGAAGCTTTCTTT. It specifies CASSESGGRVGEAFF.